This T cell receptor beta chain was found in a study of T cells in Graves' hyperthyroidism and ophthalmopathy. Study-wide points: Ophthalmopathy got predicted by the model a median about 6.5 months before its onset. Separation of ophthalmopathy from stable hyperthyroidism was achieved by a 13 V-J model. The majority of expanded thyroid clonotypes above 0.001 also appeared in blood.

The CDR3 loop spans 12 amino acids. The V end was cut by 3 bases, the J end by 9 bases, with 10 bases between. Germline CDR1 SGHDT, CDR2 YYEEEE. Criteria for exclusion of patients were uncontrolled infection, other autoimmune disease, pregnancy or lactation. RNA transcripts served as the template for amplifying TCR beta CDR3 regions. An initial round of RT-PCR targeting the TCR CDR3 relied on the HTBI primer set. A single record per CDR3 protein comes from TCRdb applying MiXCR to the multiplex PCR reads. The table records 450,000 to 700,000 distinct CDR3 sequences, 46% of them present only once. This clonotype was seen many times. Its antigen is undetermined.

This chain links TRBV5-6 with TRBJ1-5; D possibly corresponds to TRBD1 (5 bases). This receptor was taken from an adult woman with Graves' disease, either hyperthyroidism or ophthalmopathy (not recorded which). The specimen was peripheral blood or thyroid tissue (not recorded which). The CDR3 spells CASSSPGGPQHF. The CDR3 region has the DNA TGTGCCAGCAGCTCCCCGGGGGGGCCCCAGCATTTT.